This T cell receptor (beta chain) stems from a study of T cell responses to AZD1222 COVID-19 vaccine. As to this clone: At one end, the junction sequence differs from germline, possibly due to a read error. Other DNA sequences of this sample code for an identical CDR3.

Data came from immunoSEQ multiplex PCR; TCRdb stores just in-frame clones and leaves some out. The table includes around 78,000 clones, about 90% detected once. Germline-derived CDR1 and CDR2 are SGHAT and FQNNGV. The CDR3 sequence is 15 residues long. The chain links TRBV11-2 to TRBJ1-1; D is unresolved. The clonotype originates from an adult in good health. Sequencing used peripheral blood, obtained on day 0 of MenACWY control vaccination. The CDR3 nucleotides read TGTGCCAGCAGCACTTATGGCGTAGGAAACACCGAAGCTTTCTTT. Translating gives CASSTYGVGNTEAFF.